The present TCR beta chain was sequenced within a study of control samples from healthy donors and cancer patients. V dropped 5 bases and J dropped 3 bases, with 14 bases sitting between them. CDR3 length: 14 amino acids. Germline CDR1 is SGHAT and CDR2 is FQNNGV. Sequencing was performed with immunoSEQ multiplex PCR; in TCRdb, only in-frame clones are kept and a portion is missing. The table has approximately 150,000 clones, about 90% seen once. Sequencing was carried out using blood. The rearrangement joins TRBV11-2 to TRBJ2-7; a possible D gene is TRBD2 (6 bases). The TCR originated in a man aged 25-45 years in good health. In DNA form, the CDR3 reads TGTGCCAGCAGCCCCCGGGGGACGATCTACGAGCAGTACTTC. Protein sequence: CASSPRGTIYEQYF.